This TCR beta chain was recovered during a study of blood T cell repertoires in COVID-19. Study context: The analysed material was cDNA or gDNA that came from T cells, B-cell-depleted T cells, or PBMCs.

Authors' processing steps: Reference gene primers were amplified, and this amplification served to estimate nucleated cell counts. Data came from immunoSEQ multiplex PCR; TCRdb stores just in-frame clones and leaves some out. V, J and clone size are taken as reported in that table, and D and trimming were inferred from the DNA itself. The data hold roughly 180,000 clones, with roughly 83% observed a single time. CDR1 is SNHLY, CDR2 FYNNEI, per germline. The CDR3 loop spans 15 amino acids. The ends were cut back, 4 bases at V and 0 bases at J, with 10 bases in the middle. Cohort assignment relied on participant-reported clinical history. Donors of Cohort 3 who recovered were those that had two negative PCRs, clearance, or symptom resolution.

The gene calls are TRBV2 and TRBJ1-5; a weak D match, TRBD1 (5 bases). This clonotype was obtained from a woman in her twenties or thirties who had recovered from COVID-19. The specimen was PBMCs or T cells enriched from blood (not recorded which). CDR3 coding DNA: TGTGCCAGCAGTGTCCAGGGACTTAGCAATCAGCCCCAGCATTTT. The encoded protein is CASSVQGLSNQPQHF.